Detailed here is one T cell receptor beta chain. Antigen unknown. These data originate in a study of shared clonotypes between healthy human individuals. Broader study findings: Represented genetic and exposure-history diversity was restricted by having few donors.

The assay was carried out at the deep level. Data came from immunoSEQ multiplex PCR; TCRdb stores just in-frame clones and leaves some out. The sample has 950,000 to 1,300,000 clones; around 76% are singletons. CDR1 is SGHRS and CDR2 is YFSETQ in the germline V gene. This CDR3 has 16 residues. Germline trimming cut 2 bases from V and 4 bases from J; bases unmatched to any gene: 6. The source is a man between 18 and 35 years old in good health. The chain carries TRBV5-1 and TRBJ2-6, with TRBD2 identical over 7 bases. The material sequenced was memory CD4+ T cells sorted from blood. Documented subset: CD45RA-negative fraction. Here the CDR3 reads CASSFAGEGGANVLTF. CDR3 nucleotides: TGCGCCAGCAGCTTTGCCGGGGAGGGCGGGGCCAACGTCCTGACTTTC.